Listed here are 21 T cell receptor beta chains from one sample, sequenced in a study of TIL therapy for anti-PD-1-resistant metastatic lung cancer. The libraries were made with immunoSEQ v3. The table came from immunoSEQ multiplex PCR; TCRdb's copy has only in-frame clones and leaves some out. Among over 15,000 clones listed, about 68% were seen once. Time point given: pre-treatment sample, taken before nivolumab and TIL therapy. The material was blood, obtained at baseline. The receptors derive from a person between 25 and 80 years old with non-small cell lung cancer.

The V call is TRBV11-2, the J call TRBJ1-1, with 7 bases fitting TRBD1. Germline trimming cut 0 bases from V and 1 base from J; bases unmatched to any gene: 2. CDR1 SGHAT and CDR2 FQNNGV come from the germline V gene. The CDR3 is made up of 15 amino acids. CDR3 sequence reads: CASSLDRDRNTEAFF. CDR3 nucleotides: TGTGCCAGCAGCTTAGATAGGGACAGGAACACTGAAGCTTTCTTT.

CDR3 loop: CAISGTGIREVWSDTQYF. CDR3 nucleotides: TGTGCCATCAGTGGCACGGGGATAAGGGAGGTTTGGTCAGATACGCAGTATTTT. The chain couples TRBV10-3 to TRBJ2-3; tentatively, D is TRBD2 (6 bases). The V end was cut by 4 bases, the J end by 4 bases, with 24 bases between. The germline CDR1 and CDR2 sequences are ENHRY and SYGVKD. CDR3 length: 18 amino acids.

This clone was detected only a few times. The chain couples TRBV2 to TRBJ1-2; D ambiguous. The CDR3 totals 13 residues. Trimming cost V 9 bases and J 3 bases, with 14 bases left between them. Per germline, CDR1 SNHLY and CDR2 FYNNEI. CDR3 residues: CARLAELYYGYTF. DNA for the CDR3: TGTGCCAGATTAGCAGAGCTTTACTATGGCTACACCTTC.

The chain has TRBV9 and TRBJ2-3, with D possibly TRBD1 on 6 matching bases. This CDR3 has 14 residues. V was trimmed by 3 bases and J by 2 bases, leaving 10 bases between them. Germline CDR1 reads SGDLS; CDR2 reads YYNGEE. The CDR3 nucleotides read TGTGCCAGCAGCGCCGGACAGAACACAGATACGCAGTATTTT. Its protein product is CASSAGQNTDTQYF.

This clone was seen more than once but under ten times. This sequence joins TRBV6-1 and TRBJ2-3, with D possibly matching TRBD2 (5 bases). The CDR3 has 13 residues. Germline values: CDR1 MNHNS, CDR2 SASEGT. Trimming took 2 bases from V and 6 from J, leaving 9 bases between them. Here the CDR3 DNA reads TGTGCCAGCAGTGAATGGGGAGCTGATACGCAGTATTTT. It translates to CASSEWGADTQYF.

The rearrangement uses TRBV6-5 and TRBJ1-2; a possible D gene is TRBD1 (5 bases). Trimming shortened V by 2 bases and J by 6 bases, and 13 bases separated the two germline ends. The CDR3 is 14 residues long. CDR1 and CDR2 (germline): MNHEY, SVGAGI. The CDR3 region is CASSYTGRFHGYTF. CDR3 bases: TGTGCCAGCAGTTACACGGGACGGTTCCATGGCTACACCTTC.

The chain employs TRBV9 and TRBJ1-3, with 7 bases lining up with TRBD1. The V and J ends lost 3 bases and 3 bases, in that order; junction bases with no gene match: 9. This CDR3 comprises 16 residues. Per the germline V gene, CDR1 is SGDLS and CDR2 is YYNGEE. The CDR3 DNA reads TGTGCCAGCAGCGCCCGAGAGGGGGCATTTGGAAACACCATATATTTT. It is translated as CASSAREGAFGNTIYF.

The chain employs TRBV4-3 and TRBJ2-2; D may be TRBD1 (6 bases). In germline, CDR1 is LGHNA, CDR2 YSLEER. CDR3 length equals 15 residues. Trimming cost V 4 bases and J 0 bases, with 9 bases left between them. This CDR3 reads CASSPGTTNTGELFF. In DNA, the CDR3 is TGCGCCAGCAGCCCCGGGACAACGAACACCGGGGAGCTGTTTTTT.

The chain couples TRBV7-8 to TRBJ2-3, with D maybe TRBD2 (5 bases). The CDR3 is made up of 14 amino acids. CDR1 and CDR2 from the germline V gene are SGHVS and FQNEAQ. Trimming took 1 base from V and 0 from J, leaving 5 bases between them. CDR3 DNA: TGTGCCAGCAGCTTAGGGACTAGCACAGATACGCAGTATTTT. It yields the protein CASSLGTSTDTQYF.

The J gene is TRBJ2-5, the V gene TRBV9; D possibly corresponds to TRBD2 (5 bases). Germline CDR1 is SGDLS and CDR2 is YYNGEE. The CDR3 loop spans 14 amino acids. V shed 0 bases and J shed 5 bases, with 11 bases lying between them. For the CDR3, the DNA is TGTGCCAGCAGCGTAGCCCCTAGCTCGGAGACCCAGTACTTC. Protein sequence: CASSVAPSSETQYF. The entire variable domain, with the rest obtained from reference TRBV9 and TRBJ2-5, is as follows: DSGVTQTPKHLITATGQRVTLRCSPRSGDLSVYWYQQSLDQGLQFLIQYYNGEERAKGNILERFSAQQFPDLHSELNLSSLELGDSALYFCASSVAPSSETQYFGPGTRLLVL.

V gene TRBV6-6 combines with J gene TRBJ2-5; no clear D gene. Trimming removed 0 bases from V and 5 bases from J, with 10 bases in between. The length of the CDR3 is 14 residues. The V gene's germline CDR1 is MNHNY and CDR2 SVGAGI (reference sequence). CDR3 DNA sequence: TGTGCCAGCAGTTACTCCCCCATGGGGGAGACCCAGTACTTC. Protein sequence: CASSYSPMGETQYF.

The gene calls are TRBV11-2 and TRBJ2-2, with 10 bases that match TRBD2. CDR1 is SGHAT and CDR2 is FQNNGV in the germline V gene. Trimming removed 8 bases from V and 0 bases from J; junction bases left unmatched: 9. The CDR3 has 17 residues. This CDR3 reads CASRGASGGTNTGELFF. The DNA of the CDR3 is TGTGCCAGCCGGGGGGCTAGCGGGGGTACGAACACCGGGGAGCTGTTTTTT.

The V call is TRBV13, the J call TRBJ2-2; unclear D gene. This CDR3 has 14 amino acids. V was cut by 10 bases and J by 1 base, with 13 bases left in between. The germline V gene has CDR1 PRHDT and CDR2 FYEKMQ (reference sequence). As DNA, the CDR3 is TGTGCCACTACACGCCGGCGGAACACCGGGGAGCTGTTTTTT. It yields the protein CATTRRRNTGELFF.

This clone was detected only a few times. The chain is built from TRBV2 and TRBJ2-7, with D unclear. The germline V gene encodes CDR1 SNHLY and CDR2 FYNNEI. Between the trimmed V and J ends, which lost 3 bases and 2 bases, there was a span of 8 bases. This CDR3 spans 13 amino acids. The CDR3 DNA sequence: TGTGCCAGCAGTGAGACTCGTACCTACGAGCAGTACTTC. Translation gives CASSETRTYEQYF. Filled out from reference TRBV2 and TRBJ2-7, the complete variable domain reads EPEVTQTPSHQVTQMGQEVILRCVPISNHLYFYWYRQILGQKVEFLVSFYNNEISEKSEIFDDQFSVERPDGSNFTLKIRSTKLEDSAMYFCASSETRTYEQYFGPGTRLTVT.

CDR3 nucleotides: TGTGCCAGCAGCTTAGTTAACAGGGCAAACACTGAAGCTTTCTTT. Its translation: CASSLVNRANTEAFF. The chain is built from TRBV11-2 and TRBJ1-1; D might be TRBD1 (6 bases). Trimming left V 1 base short and J 2 bases short, with 11 bases between. CDR1 is SGHAT and CDR2 is FQNNGV in the germline V gene. The CDR3 is 15 residues long.

This rearrangement joins TRBV19 to TRBJ2-7; D is perhaps TRBD1 (5 bases). This CDR3 has 16 residues. The V and J ends lost 1 base and 0 bases respectively, with 13 bases between them. The V gene's germline CDR1 is LNHDA and CDR2 SQIVND (reference sequence). In nucleotides, the CDR3 is TGTGCCAGTAGTATAGTGAAGGGGTCCTTCTCCTACGAGCAGTACTTC. Protein product: CASSIVKGSFSYEQYF.

Concerning this clone itself: Relative to the germline gene, one junction end is altered; a read error may explain this. The chain recombines TRBV5-5 with TRBJ1-4; TRBD1 agrees at 9 bases. There are 16 residues in the CDR3. The germline V gene has CDR1 SGHKS and CDR2 YYEKEE (reference sequence). The CDR3 spells CASSQGTGFTNEKLFF. CDR3 nucleotide sequence: TGCGCCAGCAGCCAGGGGACAGGGTTCACTAATGAAAAACTGTTTTTT. Supplemented by reference TRBV5-5 and TRBJ1-4, the full variable domain reads DAGVTQSPTHLIKTRGQQVTLRCSPISGHKSVSWYQQVLGQGPQFIFQYYEKEERGRGNFPDRFSARQFPNYSSELNVNALLLGDSALYLCASSQGTGFTNEKLFFGSGTQLSVL.

The chain links TRBV6-1 to TRBJ2-7, with D unclear. V gave up 6 bases and J gave up 5 bases, with 17 bases separating them. This CDR3 has 14 amino acids. Per the germline V gene, CDR1 is MNHNS and CDR2 is SASEGT. The CDR3 DNA reads TGTGCCAGCAGATCGAACGCGGCGGCCAACGAGCAGTACTTC. Its protein product is CASRSNAAANEQYF.

This chain links TRBV19 with TRBJ1-1, with 7 bases that match TRBD1. Germline V CDR1 and CDR2: LNHDA, SQIVND (reference sequence). The CDR3 totals 14 residues. With 8 bases clipped from V and 7 bases from J, the junction kept 13 bases outside the gene matches. DNA of the CDR3: TGTGCCAGTGGGGCTAGAATCGACAGGGATGAAGCTTTCTTT. Translated: CASGARIDRDEAFF.

The CDR3 bases are TGTGCCAGCAGCCTTCGGACTAGCGGAGGAGGTAGGCCCCACGAGCAGTACTTC. This encodes CASSLRTSGGGRPHEQYF. The chain links TRBV14 to TRBJ2-7, with 10 bases lining up with TRBD2. Germline CDR1 is SGHDN and CDR2 is FVKESK. V shed 4 bases, J shed 5 bases, and the junction held 17 bases outside the gene matches. The CDR3 is 18 amino acids. Together with reference TRBV14 and TRBJ2-7, the CDR3 gives the full variable domain: EAGVTQFPSHSVIEKGQTVTLRCDPISGHDNLYWYRRVMGKEIKFLLHFVKESKQDESGMPNNRFLAERTGGTYSTLKVQPAELEDSGVYFCASSLRTSGGGRPHEQYFGPGTRLTVT.

The rearrangement joins TRBV7-2 to TRBJ2-1; 11 bases agree with TRBD2. The germline gives CDR1 SGHTA, CDR2 FQGNSA. J gave up 8 bases and V 3 bases, and 3 bases lay outside the gene matches. The CDR3 is made up of 14 amino acids. The CDR3 protein is CASSFSGGAHEQFF. In DNA form, the CDR3 reads TGTGCCAGCAGCTTTAGCGGGGGGGCCCATGAGCAGTTCTTC.